These 26 T cell receptor beta chains originate from one sample sequenced in a study of T cell responses to AZD1222 COVID-19 vaccine. Generated by immunoSEQ multiplex PCR, the TCRdb table keeps only in-frame clones and is missing some. The sample yields under 150,000 clones, less than 90% seen once. The starting material was peripheral blood, obtained on day 0 of AZD1222 vaccination. Receptors originate from an adult in good health.

The V call is TRBV6-5, the J call TRBJ2-7, with TRBD1 identical over 8 bases. Germline lookup yields CDR1 MNHEY and CDR2 SVGAGI. V was pared by 6 bases and J by 0 bases, with 4 bases of the junction left unmatched. The CDR3 has 14 residues. The CDR3 DNA reads TGTGCCAGCAGAAGGACAGGGAACTCCTACGAGCAGTACTTC. It encodes CASRRTGNSYEQYF.

This chain uses TRBV6-5 with TRBJ2-7, with 9 bases that match TRBD1. Germline loops: CDR1 MNHEY, CDR2 SVGAGI. J gave up 1 base and V 8 bases, and 6 bases lay outside the gene matches. This CDR3 has 14 amino acids. The CDR3 DNA reads TGTGCCAGCTGGCCGGGACAGGGATCCTACGAGCAGTACTTC. This translates into CASWPGQGSYEQYF.

On this clone itself: An end of the junction does not agree with germline; a read error may underlie this. The chain carries TRBV7-7 and TRBJ2-1; maybe TRBD2 (6 bases). This CDR3 has 14 residues. Germline assignment: CDR1 SSHAT and CDR2 FNYEAQ (reference sequence). CDR3 sequence reads: CASSLGRESNEQFF. The CDR3 DNA reads as TGTGCTAGCAGCTTGGGTCGGGAGAGTAATGAGCAGTTCTTC.

This chain joins TRBV9 and TRBJ1-5, with D unresolved. The CDR3 is 16 amino acids. V was trimmed by 4 bases and J by 3 bases, leaving 17 bases between them. CDR1 is SGDLS and CDR2 is YYNGEE in the germline V gene. This CDR3 is CASSSYLLLFNQPQHF. CDR3 DNA: TGTGCCAGCAGCTCCTATCTCTTACTCTTCAATCAGCCCCAGCATTTT.

V and J are TRBV9 and TRBJ2-3, with 7 bases aligning to TRBD1. The V and J ends lost 0 bases and 3 bases, in that order; junction bases with no gene match: 4. This CDR3 spans 15 amino acids. From germline, CDR1 is SGDLS and CDR2 YYNGEE. The chain's CDR3 is CASSVGGQLTDTQYF. CDR3 sequence (DNA): TGTGCCAGCAGCGTAGGGGGACAGCTAACAGATACGCAGTATTTT.

The chain recombines TRBV7-9 with TRBJ1-4; 12 bases map to TRBD1. This CDR3 contains 17 residues. V lost 4 bases, J lost 7 bases, and 10 bases stayed unmatched. Germline V gene data show CDR1 as SEHNR and CDR2 as FQNEAQ (reference sequence). The CDR3 spells CASSSRGQGAIGEKLFF. In DNA, the CDR3 is TGTGCCAGCAGCTCGAGGGGACAGGGGGCGATAGGTGAAAAACTGTTTTTT.

The CDR3 sequence is CAISATGTGGSPLHF. Here the CDR3 DNA reads TGTGCCATCAGTGCAACCGGGACAGGGGGGTCACCCCTCCACTTT. The V gene is TRBV10-3, the J gene TRBJ1-6, with 11 bases aligning to TRBD1. The germline V gene encodes CDR1 ENHRY and CDR2 SYGVKD. V shed 4 bases and J 10 bases; nucleotides not matched to a gene: 6. The CDR3 sequence is 15 residues long.

V usage is TRBV15 and J usage is TRBJ1-1; D is uncertain. V was trimmed by 0 bases and J by 6 bases, leaving 8 bases between them. This CDR3 has 13 residues. Germline CDR1 is LNHNV and CDR2 is YYDKDF (reference sequence). For the CDR3, the DNA is TGTGCCACCAGCAGAGATGGGGTAGCTGAAGCTTTCTTT. Its protein is CATSRDGVAEAFF.

V usage is TRBV9 and J usage is TRBJ1-1; D is possibly TRBD1 (5 bases). Germline CDR1 SGDLS, CDR2 YYNGEE. The CDR3 contains 15 residues. V shed 3 bases and J shed 0 bases, with 12 bases lying between them. The CDR3 protein is CASSDGGAMNTEAFF. The CDR3, as DNA: TGTGCCAGCAGCGACGGGGGAGCTATGAACACTGAAGCTTTCTTT. The full variable domain, rest sourced from reference TRBV9 and TRBJ1-1, is DSGVTQTPKHLITATGQRVTLRCSPRSGDLSVYWYQQSLDQGLQFLIQYYNGEERAKGNILERFSAQQFPDLHSELNLSSLELGDSALYFCASSDGGAMNTEAFFGQGTRLTVV.

This clone occurred once. The chain joins TRBV2 to TRBJ1-5; 11 bases map to TRBD1. Trimming at V came to 6 bases and at J to 2 bases, leaving 3 bases not matched to a gene. This CDR3 region has 15 residues. Germline V gene lookup returns CDR1 SNHLY and CDR2 FYNNEI. CDR3 protein: CASRGDRGGNQPQHF. DNA of the CDR3: TGTGCCAGCAGGGGGGACAGGGGGGGCAATCAGCCCCAGCATTTT.

This sequence joins TRBV6-4 and TRBJ2-2; 11 nucleotides agree with TRBD2. The CDR3 has 15 residues. CDR1 and CDR2 (germline): MRHNA, SNTAGT. The V segment lost 6 bases and the J segment 6 bases; nucleotides outside the gene matches: 6. The CDR3 is CASSQLAGVAGELFF. CDR3 bases: TGTGCCAGCAGCCAACTAGCGGGAGTGGCCGGGGAGCTGTTTTTT.

This sequence joins TRBV28 and TRBJ1-5; D is possibly TRBD1 (5 bases). Germline V gives CDR1 MDHEN, CDR2 SYDVKM. CDR3 size: 14 residues. Trimming pared 11 bases from V and 4 bases from J, leaving 18 bases between. CDR3 protein: CAGQAAGPNQPQHF. CDR3 sequence (DNA): TGTGCCGGCCAAGCGGCAGGGCCGAATCAGCCCCAGCATTTT.

This clone was found once. V is TRBV7-9 and J is TRBJ2-2; tentative D call: TRBD2 (7 bases). With 5 bases removed from V and 0 bases from J, the gap between germline ends came to 19 bases. Germline loops: CDR1 SEHNR, CDR2 FQNEAQ (reference sequence). The CDR3 spans 18 residues. The CDR3 DNA sequence: TGTGCCAGCAGCCTCCATAGGGGGGGCTTCACGAACACCGGGGAGCTGTTTTTT. Translating gives CASSLHRGGFTNTGELFF. The full variable domain, in which reference TRBV7-9 and TRBJ2-2 provide the parts outside the CDR3, is DTGVSQNPRHKITKRGQNVTFRCDPISEHNRLYWYRQTLGQGPEFLTYFQNEAQLEKSRLLSDRFSAERPKGSFSTLEIQRTEQGDSAMYLCASSLHRGGFTNTGELFFGEGSRLTVL.

The chain has TRBV6-5 and TRBJ1-5, with 9 positions matching TRBD1. Germline CDR1 MNHEY, CDR2 SVGAGI. V dropped 5 bases and J dropped 7; count of bases not matched to a gene: 6. The CDR3 loop spans 14 amino acids. The CDR3 sequence is CASSRTGERQPQHF. In nucleotides, the CDR3 is TGTGCCAGCAGTCGGACAGGGGAACGGCAGCCCCAGCATTTT.

V and J are TRBV18 and TRBJ2-2; D perhaps matches TRBD2 (5 bases). The germline gives CDR1 KGHSH, CDR2 LQKENI. This CDR3 has 13 amino acids. Trimming took off 3 bases at V and 6 bases at J, with 8 bases between the two ends. The CDR3 spells CASSPHGAGELFF. In DNA, the CDR3 is TGTGCCAGCTCACCCCACGGGGCCGGGGAGCTGTTTTTT.

The chain couples TRBV28 to TRBJ2-2; D uncertain. This CDR3 comprises 12 residues. Germline values: CDR1 MDHEN, CDR2 SYDVKM. The germline V and J ends were trimmed by 5 bases and 5 bases, with 6 bases remaining between them. This CDR3 is CASSPTTGELFF. The DNA for the CDR3 is TGTGCCAGCAGTCCCACGACCGGGGAGCTGTTTTTT.

This chain joins TRBV15 and TRBJ1-5; D possibly corresponds to TRBD1 (5 bases). The CDR3 loop spans 14 amino acids. The V and J ends lost 2 bases and 7 bases respectively, with 12 bases between them. The germline V gene encodes CDR1 LNHNV and CDR2 YYDKDF (reference sequence). The CDR3 region has the DNA TGTGCCACCAGCAGACAGGGCCGAACCCAGCCCCAGCATTTT. This encodes CATSRQGRTQPQHF.

The V call is TRBV3-1 (or the pseudogene TRBV3-2), the J call TRBJ1-1, with D perhaps TRBD1 (5 bases). Germline CDR1 is LGHDT and CDR2 is YNNKEL (reference sequence). Trimming stripped 3 bases from V and 9 bases from J, with 17 bases between. The CDR3 is made up of 14 amino acids. The CDR3: CASSHIPGDVKAFF. The CDR3 coding sequence is TGTGCCAGCAGCCATATCCCGGGGGACGTTAAAGCTTTCTTT.

This rearrangement joins TRBV6-1 to TRBJ2-1, with 12 nucleotides matching TRBD2. CDR3 length: 15 amino acids. CDR1 is MNHNS, CDR2 SASEGT, per germline. Losses at the gene ends were 2 bases for V and 5 bases for J; bases not matched to a gene: 1. CDR3 sequence (DNA): TGTGCCAGCAGTGAATGGACTAGCGGGGACAATGAGCAGTTCTTC. It translates to CASSEWTSGDNEQFF.

At least ten counts were recorded for this clone. V is TRBV28 and J is TRBJ2-7, with 12 bases identical to TRBD2. Trimming cost V 5 bases and J 2 bases; bases outside gene matches: 13. CDR1 MDHEN and CDR2 SYDVKM come from the germline V gene. This CDR3 has 18 residues. CDR3 nucleotide sequence: TGTGCCAGCAGTATTATCGGACTAGCGGGAAGGGACACCTACGAGCAGTACTTC. The encoded protein is CASSIIGLAGRDTYEQYF.

The chain combines TRBV29-1 with TRBJ1-1; D is possibly TRBD1 (5 bases). Deletions cut 5 bases from V and 2 bases from J, with 15 bases between. The CDR3 has 14 residues. The germline V gene encodes CDR1 SQVTM and CDR2 ANQGSEA. The CDR3 is CSVKGTLYNTEAFF. The CDR3 coding sequence is TGCAGCGTTAAAGGGACCCTCTATAACACTGAAGCTTTCTTT.

The V call is TRBV19, the J call TRBJ2-1; D possibly corresponds to TRBD1 (6 bases). The CDR3 runs to 13 residues. The V and J ends lost 5 bases and 10 bases respectively, with 15 bases between them. Germline CDR1 and CDR2: LNHDA and SQIVND (reference sequence). The CDR3, as DNA: TGTGCCAGTAGTCGACAGGCGCCGGGGGAGCAGTTCTTC. It encodes CASSRQAPGEQFF.

The rearrangement links TRBV5-6 to TRBJ2-2; weak D call: TRBD2 (6 bases). V was shortened by 1 base and J by 9 bases, with 22 bases between the two germline ends. CDR3 length: 17 amino acids. CDR1 is SGHDT and CDR2 is YYEEEE in the germline V gene. CDR3 in amino acids: CASSLRQVGTHPRELFF. The CDR3 bases are TGTGCCAGCAGCTTGAGGCAGGTGGGGACTCACCCCAGGGAGCTGTTTTTT. Full variable domain (remainder filled in from reference TRBV5-6 and TRBJ2-2): DAGVTQSPTHLIKTRGQQVTLRCSPKSGHDTVSWYQQALGQGPQFIFQYYEEEERQRGNFPDRFSGHQFPNYSSELNVNALLLGDSALYLCASSLRQVGTHPRELFFGEGSRLTVL.

This clone was counted only a few times. The J gene is TRBJ2-7, the V gene TRBV5-1; 13 bases agree with TRBD2. CDR1 is SGHRS, CDR2 YFSETQ, per germline. The CDR3 extends over 16 amino acids. V lost 0 bases, J lost 2 bases, and 2 bases stayed unmatched. CDR3 residues: CASSLGGLAGPYEQYF. CDR3 coding DNA: TGCGCCAGCAGCTTGGGGGGACTAGCGGGGCCCTACGAGCAGTACTTC. The complete variable domain, with remaining parts taken from reference TRBV5-1 and TRBJ2-7, reads KAGVTQTPRYLIKTRGQQVTLSCSPISGHRSVSWYQQTPGQGLQFLFEYFSETQRNKGNFPGRFSGRQFSNSRSEMNVSTLELGDSALYLCASSLGGLAGPYEQYFGPGTRLTVT.

This chain uses TRBV5-6 with TRBJ2-6; D not certain. V dropped 4 bases and J dropped 4 bases, with 15 bases sitting between them. The length of the CDR3 is 16 residues. Germline CDR1 is SGHDT and CDR2 is YYEEEE. The CDR3, as DNA: TGTGCCAGCAGCCACACGCCCCGGGCAGGGGCCAACGTCCTGACTTTC. Translated: CASSHTPRAGANVLTF. Looking up the rest from reference TRBV5-6 and TRBJ2-6 gives the full variable domain: DAGVTQSPTHLIKTRGQQVTLRCSPKSGHDTVSWYQQALGQGPQFIFQYYEEEERQRGNFPDRFSGHQFPNYSSELNVNALLLGDSALYLCASSHTPRAGANVLTFGAGSRLTVL.

This rearrangement joins TRBV4-2 to TRBJ2-1, with 10 bases identical to TRBD2. V trimming: 0 bases; J trimming: 0 bases; junction bases outside the gene matches: 14. From germline, CDR1 is LGHNA and CDR2 YNFKEQ. This CDR3 has 21 residues. CDR3 amino acids: CASSQERLSRLAGDSYNEQFF. As DNA, the CDR3 is TGTGCCAGCAGCCAAGAGAGATTGAGTAGGCTAGCGGGGGACTCCTACAATGAGCAGTTCTTC.